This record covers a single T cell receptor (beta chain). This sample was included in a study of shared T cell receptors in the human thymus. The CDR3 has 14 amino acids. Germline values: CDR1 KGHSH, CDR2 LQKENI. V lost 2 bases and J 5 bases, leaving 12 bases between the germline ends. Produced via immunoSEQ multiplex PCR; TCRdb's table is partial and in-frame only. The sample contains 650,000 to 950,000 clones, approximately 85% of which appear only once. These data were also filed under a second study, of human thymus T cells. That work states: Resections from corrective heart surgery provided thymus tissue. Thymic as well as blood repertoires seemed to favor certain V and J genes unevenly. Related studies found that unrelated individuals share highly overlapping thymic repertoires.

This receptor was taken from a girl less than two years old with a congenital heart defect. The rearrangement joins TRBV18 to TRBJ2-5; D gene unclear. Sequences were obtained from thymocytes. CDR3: CASSPSSGLETQYF. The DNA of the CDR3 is TGTGCCAGCTCACCATCGTCAGGTCTGGAGACCCAGTACTTC. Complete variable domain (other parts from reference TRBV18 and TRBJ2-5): NAGVMQNPRHLVRRRGQEARLRCSPMKGHSHVYWYRQLPEEGLKFMVYLQKENIIDESGMPKERFSAEFPKEGPSILRIQQVVRGDSAAYFCASSPSSGLETQYFGPGTRLLVL.